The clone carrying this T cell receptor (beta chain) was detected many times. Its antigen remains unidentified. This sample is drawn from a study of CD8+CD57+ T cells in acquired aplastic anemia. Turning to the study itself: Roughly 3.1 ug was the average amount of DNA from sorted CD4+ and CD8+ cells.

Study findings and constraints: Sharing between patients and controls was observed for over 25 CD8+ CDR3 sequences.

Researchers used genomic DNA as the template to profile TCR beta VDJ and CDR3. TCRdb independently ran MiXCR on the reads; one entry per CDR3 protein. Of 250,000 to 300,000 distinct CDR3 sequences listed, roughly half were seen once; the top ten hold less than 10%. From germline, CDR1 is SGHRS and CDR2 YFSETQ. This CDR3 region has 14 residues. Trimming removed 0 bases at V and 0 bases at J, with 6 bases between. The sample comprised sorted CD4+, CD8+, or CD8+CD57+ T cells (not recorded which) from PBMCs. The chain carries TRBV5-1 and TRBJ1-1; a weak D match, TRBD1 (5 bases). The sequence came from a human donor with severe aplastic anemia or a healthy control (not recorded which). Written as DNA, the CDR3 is TGCGCCAGCAGCTTGGCAGGGATGAACACTGAAGCTTTCTTT. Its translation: CASSLAGMNTEAFF.